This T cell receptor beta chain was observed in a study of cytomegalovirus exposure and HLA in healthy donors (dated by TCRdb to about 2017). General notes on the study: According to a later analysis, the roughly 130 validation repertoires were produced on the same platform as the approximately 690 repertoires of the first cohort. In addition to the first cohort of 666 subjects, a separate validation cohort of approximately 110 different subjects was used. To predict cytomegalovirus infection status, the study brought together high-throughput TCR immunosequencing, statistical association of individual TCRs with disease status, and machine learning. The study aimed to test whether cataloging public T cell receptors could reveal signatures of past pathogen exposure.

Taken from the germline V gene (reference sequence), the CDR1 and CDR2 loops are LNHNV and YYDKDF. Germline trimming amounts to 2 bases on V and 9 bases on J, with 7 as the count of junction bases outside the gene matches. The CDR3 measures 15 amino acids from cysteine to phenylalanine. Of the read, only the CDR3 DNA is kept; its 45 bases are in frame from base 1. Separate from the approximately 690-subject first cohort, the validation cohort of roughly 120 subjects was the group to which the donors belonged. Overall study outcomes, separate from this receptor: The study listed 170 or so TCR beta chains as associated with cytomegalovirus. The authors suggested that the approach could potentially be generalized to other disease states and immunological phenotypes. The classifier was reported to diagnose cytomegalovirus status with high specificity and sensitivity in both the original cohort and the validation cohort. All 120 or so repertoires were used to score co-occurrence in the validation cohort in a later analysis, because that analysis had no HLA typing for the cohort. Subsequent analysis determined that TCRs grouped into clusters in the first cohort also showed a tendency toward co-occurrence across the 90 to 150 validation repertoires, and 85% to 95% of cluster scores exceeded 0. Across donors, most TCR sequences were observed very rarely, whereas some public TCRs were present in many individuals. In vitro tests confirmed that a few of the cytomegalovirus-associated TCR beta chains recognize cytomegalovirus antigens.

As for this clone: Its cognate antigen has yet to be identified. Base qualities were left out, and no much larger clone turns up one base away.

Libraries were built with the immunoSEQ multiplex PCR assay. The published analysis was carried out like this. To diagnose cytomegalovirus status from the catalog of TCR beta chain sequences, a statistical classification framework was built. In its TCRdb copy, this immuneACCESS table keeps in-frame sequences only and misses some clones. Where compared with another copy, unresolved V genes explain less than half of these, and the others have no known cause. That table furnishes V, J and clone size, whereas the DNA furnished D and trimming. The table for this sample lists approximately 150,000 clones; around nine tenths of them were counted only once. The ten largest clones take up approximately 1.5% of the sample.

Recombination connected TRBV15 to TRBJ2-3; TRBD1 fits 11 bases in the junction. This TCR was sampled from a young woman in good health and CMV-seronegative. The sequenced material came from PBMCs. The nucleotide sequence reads TGTGCCACCAGCAGATGGACAGGGGGCGTGGGGACGCAGTATTTT. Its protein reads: CATSRWTGGVGTQYF.